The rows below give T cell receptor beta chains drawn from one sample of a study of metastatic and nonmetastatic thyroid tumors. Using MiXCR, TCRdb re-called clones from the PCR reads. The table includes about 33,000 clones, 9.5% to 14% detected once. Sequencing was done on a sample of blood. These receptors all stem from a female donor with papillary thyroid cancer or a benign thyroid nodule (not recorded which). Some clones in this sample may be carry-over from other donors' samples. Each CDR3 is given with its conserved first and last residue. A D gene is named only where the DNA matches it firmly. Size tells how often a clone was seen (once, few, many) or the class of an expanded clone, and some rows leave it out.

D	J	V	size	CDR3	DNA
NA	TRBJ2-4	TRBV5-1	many	CASSLQNLAKNIQYF	TGCGCCAGCAGCTTGCAAAACCTAGCCAAAAACATTCAGTACTTC
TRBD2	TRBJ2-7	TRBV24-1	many	CATSDLVSGAYEQYF	TGTGCCACCAGTGATTTGGTTAGCGGGGCCTACGAGCAGTACTTC
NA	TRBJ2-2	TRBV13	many	CASSFPRGPGELFF	TGTGCCAGCAGCTTCCCGCGGGGGCCCGGGGAGCTGTTTTTT
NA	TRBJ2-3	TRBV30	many	CAWSSRDSFTDTQYF	TGTGCCTGGAGTAGTCGGGACTCCTTTACAGATACGCAGTATTTT
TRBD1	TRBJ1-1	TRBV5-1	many	CASSLTGTGEEAFF	TGCGCCAGCAGCTTAACCGGGACAGGGGAGGAAGCTTTCTTT
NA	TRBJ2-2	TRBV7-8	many	CASSFSGRMAGELFF	TGTGCCAGCAGCTTTAGTGGCAGAATGGCCGGGGAGCTGTTTTTT
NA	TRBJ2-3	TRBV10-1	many	CASSRGRPPSTDTQYF	TGCGCCAGCAGCAGGGGCCGCCCCCCAAGCACAGATACGCAGTATTTT
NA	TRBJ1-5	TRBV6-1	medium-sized	CASDLTENQPQHF	TGTGCCAGCGATCTTACTGAAAATCAGCCCCAGCATTTT
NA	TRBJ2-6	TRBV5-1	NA	CASSLVPNLGTTSSGANVLTF	TGCGCCAGCAGCTTGGTACCGAATCTTGGGACCACCAGCTCTGGGGCCAACGTCCTGACTTTC
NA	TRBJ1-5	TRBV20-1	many	CSAEGRISNQPQHF	TGCAGTGCTGAGGGACGGATTAGCAATCAGCCCCAGCATTTT
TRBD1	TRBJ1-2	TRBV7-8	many	CASSLLMWDSTNYGYTF	TGTGCCAGCAGCTTATTAATGTGGGACAGCACTAACTATGGCTACACCTTC
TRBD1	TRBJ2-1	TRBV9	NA	CASSFTTGEDEQFF	TGTGCCAGCAGCTTTACGACAGGGGAGGATGAGCAGTTCTTC
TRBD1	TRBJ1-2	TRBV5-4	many	CASSLYGTAIYGYTF	TGTGCCAGCAGCTTGTATGGGACAGCCATCTATGGCTACACCTTC
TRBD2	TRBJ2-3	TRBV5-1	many	CASSLSPGLAASGDTQYF	TGCGCCAGCAGCTTATCCCCGGGACTAGCGGCCTCTGGAGATACGCAGTATTTT
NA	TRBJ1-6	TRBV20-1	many	CSARYREGYNSPLHF	TGCAGTGCTAGGTACAGGGAGGGATATAATTCACCCCTCCACTTT
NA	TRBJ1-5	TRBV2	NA	CASSDSGSSNKPQHF	TGTGCCAGCAGTGATAGTGGGAGTAGCAATAAGCCCCAGCATTTT
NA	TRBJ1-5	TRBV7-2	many	CASSVGTRGQPQHF	TGTGCCAGCAGCGTCGGGACACGGGGTCAGCCCCAGCATTTT
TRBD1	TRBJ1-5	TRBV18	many	CASSPQDRGLNQPQHF	TGTGCCAGCTCACCTCAGGACAGGGGGCTAAATCAGCCCCAGCATTTT
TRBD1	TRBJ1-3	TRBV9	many	CASSVEGTASGNTIYF	TGTGCCAGCAGCGTAGAGGGGACAGCCTCTGGAAACACCATATATTTT
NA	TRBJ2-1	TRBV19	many	CASTTWDNEQFF	TGTGCCAGTACCACCTGGGACAATGAGCAGTTCTTC
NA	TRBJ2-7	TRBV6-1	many	CATLPEAKGGGYEQYF	TGTGCCACCCTTCCGGAGGCGAAGGGGGGCGGGTACGAGCAGTACTTC
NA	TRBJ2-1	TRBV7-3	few	CANSLASWGYNEQFF	TGTGCCAACAGCTTAGCTAGCTGGGGGTACAATGAGCAGTTCTTC
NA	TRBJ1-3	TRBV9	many	CASSVEASSGNTIYF	TGTGCCAGCAGCGTAGAGGCGAGCTCTGGAAACACCATATATTTT
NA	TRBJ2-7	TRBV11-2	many	CASSQGSGLEQYF	TGTGCCAGCAGCCAAGGCTCGGGGCTTGAGCAGTACTTC
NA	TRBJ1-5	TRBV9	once	CASGRDGNQPQHF	TGTGCCAGCGGCCGGGACGGGAATCAGCCCCAGCATTTT
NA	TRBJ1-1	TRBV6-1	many	CASSSMRDEAFF	TGTGCCAGCAGTTCGATGAGAGATGAAGCTTTCTTT
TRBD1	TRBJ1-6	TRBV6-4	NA	CASSPLGTLQGNRWGSYNSPLHF	TGTGCCAGCAGTCCCTTAGGAACATTACAGGGGAATCGTTGGGGCTCCTATAATTCACCCCTCCACTTT
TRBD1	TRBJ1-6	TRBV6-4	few	CASSPTGINSPLHF	TGTGCCAGCAGTCCGACAGGGATCAATTCACCCCTCCACTTT
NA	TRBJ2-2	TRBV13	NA	CASSLGGLNTGELFF	TGTGCCAGCAGCTTAGGCGGGTTGAACACCGGGGAGCTGTTTTTT
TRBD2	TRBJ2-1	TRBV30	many	CAWGAGIGNEQFF	TGTGCCTGGGGAGCGGGAATCGGCAATGAGCAGTTCTTC
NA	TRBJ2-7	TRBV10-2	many	CASSDGVSYEQYF	TGCGCCAGCAGTGACGGCGTTTCCTACGAGCAGTACTTC
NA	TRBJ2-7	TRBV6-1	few	CASSPQGVNYEQYF	TGTGCCAGCAGTCCACAGGGTGTCAACTACGAGCAGTACTTC
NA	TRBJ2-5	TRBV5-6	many	CASTPSPALTETQYF	TGTGCCAGCACCCCGAGCCCAGCGCTGACGGAGACCCAGTACTTC
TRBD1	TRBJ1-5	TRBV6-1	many	CASEVVGRGTQPQHF	TGTGCCAGCGAAGTGGTCGGCAGGGGGACTCAGCCCCAGCATTTT
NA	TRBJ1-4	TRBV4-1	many	CASSQDVPPSGRGEKLFF	TGCGCCAGCAGCCAAGATGTCCCCCCCTCGGGTAGGGGTGAAAAACTGTTTTTT
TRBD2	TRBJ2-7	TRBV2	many	CASSLAGAAYEQYF	TGTGCCAGCAGTCTAGCGGGAGCGGCCTACGAGCAGTACTTC
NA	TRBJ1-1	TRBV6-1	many	CASSFKWGLRTEAFF	TGTGCCAGCAGTTTTAAGTGGGGGCTACGGACTGAAGCTTTCTTT
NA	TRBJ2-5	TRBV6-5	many	CASSYPRVEWETQYF	TGTGCCAGCAGTTACCCCCGGGTGGAATGGGAGACCCAGTACTTC
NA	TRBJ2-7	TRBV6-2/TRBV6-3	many	CASSSAHPYYEQYF	TGTGCCAGCAGTTCGGCCCACCCCTACTACGAGCAGTACTTC
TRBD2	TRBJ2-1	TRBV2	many	CASKTELAGRPNEQFF	TGTGCCAGCAAGACGGAACTAGCGGGAAGACCTAATGAGCAGTTCTTC